Listed here is a single T cell receptor beta chain. Antigen: not known. Assay: immunoSEQ multiplex PCR; the TCRdb copy retains only in-frame clones and omits some. The sample includes tens of thousands of clones, around 85% of them seen just once. The data are from a study of T cell responses to AZD1222 COVID-19 vaccine. Study-level findings and limits: Mostly white British, mostly female donors; authors suggested clonal diversity may be underestimated. Vaccine-associated CD4 TCRs ranged over spike, dominating at 160-218 and 743-854. Elevations in Spike-specific TCR breadth and depth followed administration of two AZD1222 doses. There were repertoire samples only from the period after the peak T cell response.

The clonotype was recovered from an adult who received the AZD1222 COVID-19 vaccine. Sample: peripheral blood, taken 28 days after the second AZD1222 dose.

The CDR3 DNA is TGTGCCAGTAGTATAGGAACAGGGCTCACTGAAGCTTTCTTT. Protein sequence: CASSIGTGLTEAFF. This chain joins TRBV19 and TRBJ1-1, with D possibly being TRBD1 (6 bases). The CDR3 contains 14 residues. V was pared by 1 base and J by 4 bases, with 10 bases between. CDR1 is LNHDA, CDR2 SQIVND, per germline (reference sequence). Looking up the rest from reference TRBV19 and TRBJ1-1 gives the full variable domain: DGGITQSPKYLFRKEGQNVTLSCEQNLNHDAMYWYRQDPGQGLRLIYYSQIVNDFQKGDIAEGYSVSREKKESFPLTVTSAQKNPTAFYLCASSIGTGLTEAFFGQGTRLTVV.